These 27 T cell receptor beta chains originate from one sample sequenced in a study of radiation and T cells in renal cell carcinoma. The time point here: baseline pretreatment blood. Treatment noted: 15 Gy SBRT to primary tumor, nephrectomy 4 weeks later. The method was immunoSEQ multiplex PCR; TCRdb's version includes in-frame clones alone and lacks a portion of them. This sample yields approximately 150,000 clones, of which about 88% are seen a single time; around 4.4% belongs to the top ten. The material was blood, obtained from a patient whose treatment included radiotherapy and nephrectomy. These receptors came from a woman in her seventies with renal cell carcinoma.

This rearrangement joins TRBV9 to TRBJ2-5; possibly TRBD1 for D (7 bases). The germline gives CDR1 SGDLS, CDR2 YYNGEE. V dropped 0 bases and J dropped 3 bases, with 18 bases sitting between them. CDR3 length: 17 amino acids. The CDR3 reads CASSVEGAGTLKETQYF. Here the CDR3 DNA reads TGTGCCAGCAGCGTAGAGGGGGCGGGGACGCTGAAAGAGACCCAGTACTTC.

J is TRBJ1-1 and V is TRBV5-6; D might be TRBD1 (5 bases). The germline CDR1 and CDR2 sequences are SGHDT and YYEEEE. The CDR3 runs 14 residues. Trimming took off 0 bases at V and 1 base at J, with 7 bases between the two ends. CDR3 in DNA: TGTGCCAGCAGCTTGGGCAGGGCGAACACTGAAGCTTTCTTT. Translation gives CASSLGRANTEAFF.

The chain joins TRBV15 to TRBJ1-5; D may be TRBD1 (5 bases). Trimming removed 3 bases from V and 7 bases from J, with 13 bases in between. CDR3 length: 14 residues. Looked up from germline, CDR1 is LNHNV and CDR2 is YYDKDF (reference sequence). The DNA of the CDR3 is TGTGCCACCAGCAGGTGGGAGGGGCGCCAGCCCCAGCATTTT. This sequence encodes CATSRWEGRQPQHF.

V and J are TRBV7-2 and TRBJ2-1; D perhaps matches TRBD2 (7 bases). The CDR3 sequence is 16 residues long. V shed 5 bases and J shed 2 bases, with 16 bases lying between them. The V gene's germline CDR1 is SGHTA and CDR2 FQGNSA. DNA for the CDR3: TGTGCCAGCAGCGCGAATTCGGGGGGCCCCTACAATGAGCAGTTCTTC. Encoded protein: CASSANSGGPYNEQFF.

This clone is a singleton in its sample. The chain uses TRBV28 and TRBJ1-4, with 7 bases that match TRBD1. The CDR3 totals 14 residues. V lost 6 bases, J lost 5 bases, and 6 bases stayed unmatched. Germline V gives CDR1 MDHEN, CDR2 SYDVKM. Written as DNA, the CDR3 is TGTGCCAGCAGACCCGGGACAGCAAATGAAAAACTGTTTTTT. This encodes CASRPGTANEKLFF.

V is TRBV19 and J is TRBJ2-2, with 7 nucleotides matching TRBD1. Germline lookup yields CDR1 LNHDA and CDR2 SQIVND (reference sequence). This CDR3 spans 14 amino acids. Unmatched junction bases numbered 6, after V lost 6 bases and J lost 5 bases. The CDR3 protein is CASSRQGWTGELFF. For the CDR3, the DNA is TGTGCCAGTAGCCGACAGGGTTGGACCGGGGAGCTGTTTTTT.

This CDR3 is CASRTGSGAYEQYF. DNA for the CDR3: TGTGCCAGCAGGACAGGGTCGGGCGCCTACGAGCAGTACTTC. The rearrangement joins TRBV27 to TRBJ2-7, with 7 bases aligning to TRBD1. V was clipped by 6 bases and J by 2 bases; unmatched bases: 7. The CDR3 is 14 amino acids. The germline V gene encodes CDR1 MNHEY and CDR2 SMNVEV (reference sequence).

The chain combines TRBV5-1 with TRBJ2-3; 8 nucleotides match TRBD1. The germline V gene has CDR1 SGHRS and CDR2 YFSETQ. The trim removed 2 bases at V and 3 bases at J, leaving 5 bases unmatched. The CDR3 runs to 15 residues. The CDR3 DNA is TGCGCCAGCAGCTTCAGGGGGCTCTATACAGATACGCAGTATTTT. Protein product: CASSFRGLYTDTQYF.

The chain has TRBV6-6 and TRBJ2-2; 8 bases are a match to TRBD1. Germline assignment: CDR1 MNHNY and CDR2 SVGAGI (reference sequence). Trimming took 4 bases from V and 4 from J; bases not matched to a gene: 8. The CDR3 spans 16 residues. The CDR3 DNA follows: TGTGCCAGCAGTTTTCGGCCGGGGACAGGCACCGGGGAGCTGTTTTTT. Protein sequence: CASSFRPGTGTGELFF.

The J gene is TRBJ1-2, the V gene TRBV25-1, with 10 bases identical to TRBD1. Germline V gene data show CDR1 as MGHDK and CDR2 as SYGVNS. V lost 4 bases and J lost 8; bases outside the gene matches: 7. CDR3 size: 14 residues. The CDR3: CASSAPGQGWGYTF. In DNA, the CDR3 is TGTGCCAGCAGTGCTCCGGGACAGGGGTGGGGCTACACCTTC.

V and J are TRBV18 and TRBJ2-2; D remains unclear. From germline, CDR1 is KGHSH and CDR2 LQKENI. This CDR3 spans 17 amino acids. Between the trimmed V and J ends, which lost 2 bases and 4 bases, there was a span of 17 bases. In DNA, the CDR3 is TGTGCCAGCTCACCAAGAATCTCCGTGACGGGCACCGGGGAGCTGTTTTTT. Protein sequence: CASSPRISVTGTGELFF.

The J gene is TRBJ1-2, the V gene TRBV7-2; D not certain. Trimming stripped 3 bases from V and 5 bases from J, with 4 bases between. Germline assignment: CDR1 SGHTA and CDR2 FQGNSA. This CDR3 has 11 amino acids. The CDR3 loop reads CASSFGYGYTF. The CDR3, as DNA: TGTGCCAGCAGCTTTGGGTATGGCTACACCTTC.

This chain joins TRBV28 and TRBJ1-3; D not certain. V lost 7 bases to trimming and J lost 4 bases, with 8 bases between them. The CDR3 is 12 amino acids. CDR1 is MDHEN, CDR2 SYDVKM, per germline. The DNA of the CDR3 is TGTGCCAGCATTACTGACGGAAACACCATATATTTT. Protein sequence: CASITDGNTIYF.

The table lists this clone with a few counts. The chain has TRBV6-5 and TRBJ1-5; possibly TRBD1 for D (5 bases). The CDR3 covers 14 residues. The ends were cut back, 6 bases at V and 3 bases at J, with 12 bases in the middle. The germline V gene encodes CDR1 MNHEY and CDR2 SVGAGI. The chain's CDR3 is CASSSGGPNQPQHF. The CDR3 DNA reads as TGTGCCAGCAGCTCGGGGGGTCCCAATCAGCCCCAGCATTTT.

The V gene is TRBV5-1, the J gene TRBJ2-7, with 9 bases identical to TRBD2. With 0 bases clipped from V and 4 bases from J, the junction kept 5 bases outside the gene matches. CDR3 length: 15 residues. Germline-derived CDR1 and CDR2 are SGHRS and YFSETQ. The CDR3 DNA sequence: TGCGCCAGCAGCTTGGTCAGCGGGGGGACATACGAGCAGTACTTC. Its translation is CASSLVSGGTYEQYF.

The CDR3 loop is CASGLWAGGRAEAFF. CDR3 nucleotide sequence: TGTGCCAGTGGTCTCTGGGCAGGGGGAAGGGCTGAAGCTTTCTTT. The genes are TRBV19 and TRBJ1-1; 7 bases map to TRBD1. The J segment lost 6 bases and the V segment lost 8 bases, leaving 15 bases of the junction unmatched. Germline CDR1 LNHDA, CDR2 SQIVND (reference sequence). This CDR3 spans 15 amino acids.

On this clone itself: An end of the junction differs from the germline gene, which may be a read error. V gene TRBV7-7 combines with J gene TRBJ2-2; weak D call: TRBD2 (7 bases). The CDR3 totals 16 residues. Germline values: CDR1 SSHAT, CDR2 FNYEAQ (reference sequence). The CDR3 DNA reads as TGTGCTAGCAGCTCGGGAGGTGGAGGGGGCACCGGGGAGCTGTTTTTT. It specifies CASSSGGGGGTGELFF.

The chain carries TRBV7-9 and TRBJ2-1, with a tentative D call TRBD2 (7 bases). Trimming removed 0 bases at V and 10 bases at J, with 13 bases between. There are 14 residues in the CDR3. Per the germline V gene, CDR1 is SEHNR and CDR2 is FQNEAQ (reference sequence). CDR3 sequence: CASSLAGGLPEQFF. CDR3 in DNA: TGTGCCAGCAGCTTAGCGGGGGGGCTTCCAGAGCAGTTCTTC.

The V call is TRBV19, the J call TRBJ1-1; D is perhaps TRBD1 (5 bases). Germline V lookup: CDR1 LNHDA, CDR2 SQIVND (reference sequence). Deletions cut 3 bases from V and 3 bases from J, with 11 bases between. The CDR3 runs to 14 residues. In DNA, the CDR3 is TGTGCCAGTAGTATGTGGGGCAGGGACACTGAAGCTTTCTTT. Translating gives CASSMWGRDTEAFF.

The chain joins TRBV5-1 to TRBJ2-7; D might be TRBD1 (6 bases). The CDR3 is made up of 14 amino acids. Germline loops: CDR1 SGHRS, CDR2 YFSETQ. V lost 1 base and J 1 base, leaving 9 bases between the germline ends. The CDR3 reads CASSLNRASYEQYF. The CDR3, as DNA: TGCGCCAGCAGCTTGAACAGGGCGTCCTACGAGCAGTACTTC. Full variable domain (remainder filled in from reference TRBV5-1 and TRBJ2-7): KAGVTQTPRYLIKTRGQQVTLSCSPISGHRSVSWYQQTPGQGLQFLFEYFSETQRNKGNFPGRFSGRQFSNSRSEMNVSTLELGDSALYLCASSLNRASYEQYFGPGTRLTVT.

This chain links TRBV15 with TRBJ1-4, with 8 nucleotides matching TRBD1. The CDR3 has 15 residues. J gave up 5 bases and V 5 bases, and 7 bases lay outside the gene matches. CDR1 is LNHNV, CDR2 YYDKDF, per germline (reference sequence). CDR3 DNA sequence: TGTGCCACCAGCGGTCGGACAGGGTTAAATGAAAAACTGTTTTTT. Its protein product is CATSGRTGLNEKLFF.

This chain joins TRBV6-6 and TRBJ1-2; D is uncertain. The CDR3 length is 16 residues. Germline-derived CDR1 and CDR2 are MNHNY and SVGAGI (reference sequence). V was pared by 6 bases and J by 0 bases, with 17 bases between. The CDR3 sequence: CASSPSETGSNYGYTF. The CDR3 nucleotides read TGTGCCAGCAGCCCCTCCGAGACGGGTTCTAACTATGGCTACACCTTC.

V gene TRBV18 combines with J gene TRBJ1-5; 7 bases fit TRBD1. V was clipped by 3 bases and J by 0 bases; unmatched bases: 8. The CDR3 is 17 residues long. Germline CDR1 KGHSH, CDR2 LQKENI. The CDR3 DNA reads as TGTGCCAGCTCACCCCGGGACAGAAGTTATAGCAATCAGCCCCAGCATTTT. This codes for CASSPRDRSYSNQPQHF.

This chain uses TRBV11-2 with TRBJ1-1; perhaps TRBD1 as D (6 bases). Germline assignment: CDR1 SGHAT and CDR2 FQNNGV. The CDR3 sequence is 15 residues long. Trimming took 5 bases from V and 0 from J, leaving 13 bases between them. The DNA for the CDR3 is TGTGCCAGCAGCGGACGTGGGGGCATGAACACTGAAGCTTTCTTT. This translates into CASSGRGGMNTEAFF.

This chain links TRBV25-1 with TRBJ2-7; D possibly corresponds to TRBD1 (5 bases). This CDR3 comprises 16 residues. Germline V CDR1 and CDR2: MGHDK, SYGVNS. V was trimmed by 4 bases and J by 2 bases, leaving 18 bases between them. This chain's CDR3 is CASSVSGQARTYEQYF. The CDR3 DNA reads TGTGCCAGCAGTGTTTCAGGGCAGGCCCGGACCTACGAGCAGTACTTC.

The chain carries TRBV7-6 and TRBJ2-7; 11 bases map to TRBD1. The CDR3 has 15 amino acids. V shed 4 bases, J shed 5 bases, and the junction held 7 bases outside the gene matches. The V gene's germline CDR1 is SGHVS and CDR2 FNYEAQ. The CDR3 protein is CASSSLGQGENEQYF. CDR3 nucleotide sequence: TGTGCCAGCAGCTCGTTGGGACAGGGGGAGAACGAGCAGTACTTC.

This clone was seen only a few times. The V call is TRBV30, the J call TRBJ1-2; no definite D call. Deletions cut 0 bases from V and 4 bases from J, with 9 bases between. CDR3 size: 13 residues. Germline loops: CDR1 GTSNPN, CDR2 SVGIG (reference sequence). The DNA of the CDR3 is TGTGCCTGGAGTGTATTGGCTGCCTATGGCTACACCTTC. The encoded protein is CAWSVLAAYGYTF.